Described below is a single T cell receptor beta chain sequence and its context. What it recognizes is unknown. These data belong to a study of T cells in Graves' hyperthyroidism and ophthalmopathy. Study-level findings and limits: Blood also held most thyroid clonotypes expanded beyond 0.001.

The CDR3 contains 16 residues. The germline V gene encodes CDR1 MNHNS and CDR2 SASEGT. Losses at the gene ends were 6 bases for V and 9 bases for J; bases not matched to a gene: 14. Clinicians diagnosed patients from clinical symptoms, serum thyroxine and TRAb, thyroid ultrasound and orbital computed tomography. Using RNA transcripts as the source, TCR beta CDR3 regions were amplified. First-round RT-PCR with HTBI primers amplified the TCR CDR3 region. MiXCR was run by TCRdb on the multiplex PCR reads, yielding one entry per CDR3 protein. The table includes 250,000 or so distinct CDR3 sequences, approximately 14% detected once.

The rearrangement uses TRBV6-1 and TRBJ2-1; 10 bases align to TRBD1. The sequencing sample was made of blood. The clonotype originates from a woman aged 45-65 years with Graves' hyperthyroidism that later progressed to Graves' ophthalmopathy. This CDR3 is CASRAPDRGQVSEQFF. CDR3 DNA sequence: TGTGCCAGCAGAGCCCCCGACAGGGGGCAAGTGAGTGAGCAGTTCTTC.